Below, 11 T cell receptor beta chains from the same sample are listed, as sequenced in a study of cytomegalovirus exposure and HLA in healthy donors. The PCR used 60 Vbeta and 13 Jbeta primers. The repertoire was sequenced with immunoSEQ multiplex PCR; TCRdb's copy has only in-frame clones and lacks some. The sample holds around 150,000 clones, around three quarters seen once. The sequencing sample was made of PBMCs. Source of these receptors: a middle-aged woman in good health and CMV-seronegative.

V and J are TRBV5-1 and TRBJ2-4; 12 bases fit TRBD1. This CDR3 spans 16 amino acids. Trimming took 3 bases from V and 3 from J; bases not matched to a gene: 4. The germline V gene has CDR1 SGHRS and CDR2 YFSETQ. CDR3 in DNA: TGCGCCAGCAGCTCGGGACAGGGGGCTGGCAAAAACATTCAGTACTTC. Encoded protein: CASSSGQGAGKNIQYF.

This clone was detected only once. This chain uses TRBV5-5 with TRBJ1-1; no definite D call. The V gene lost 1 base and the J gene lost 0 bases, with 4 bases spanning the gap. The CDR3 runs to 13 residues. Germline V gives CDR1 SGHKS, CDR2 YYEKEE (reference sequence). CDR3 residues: CASSLTVNTEAFF. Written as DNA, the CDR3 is TGTGCCAGCAGCTTGACTGTGAACACTGAAGCTTTCTTT. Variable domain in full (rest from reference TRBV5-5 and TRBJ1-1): DAGVTQSPTHLIKTRGQQVTLRCSPISGHKSVSWYQQVLGQGPQFIFQYYEKEERGRGNFPDRFSARQFPNYSSELNVNALLLGDSALYLCASSLTVNTEAFFGQGTRLTVV.

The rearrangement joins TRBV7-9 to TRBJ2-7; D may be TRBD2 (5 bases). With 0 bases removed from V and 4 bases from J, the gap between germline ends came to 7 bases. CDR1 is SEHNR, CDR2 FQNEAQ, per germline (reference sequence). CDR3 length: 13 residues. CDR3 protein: CASSLAGEYEQYF. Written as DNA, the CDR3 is TGTGCCAGCAGCTTAGCGGGAGAGTACGAGCAGTACTTC.

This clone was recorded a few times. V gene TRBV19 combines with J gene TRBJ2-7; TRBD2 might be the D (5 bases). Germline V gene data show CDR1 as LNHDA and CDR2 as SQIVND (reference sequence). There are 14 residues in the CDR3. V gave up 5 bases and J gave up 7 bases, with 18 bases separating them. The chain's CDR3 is CASSPVEGLREQYF. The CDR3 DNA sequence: TGTGCCAGTAGTCCTGTTGAGGGCCTAAGGGAGCAGTACTTC.

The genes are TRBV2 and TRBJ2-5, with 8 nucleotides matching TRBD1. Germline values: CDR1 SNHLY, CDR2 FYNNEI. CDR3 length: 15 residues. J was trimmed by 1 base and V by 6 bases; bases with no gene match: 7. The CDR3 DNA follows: TGTGCCAGCAGGACGACAGGGGCTCGCCAAGAGACCCAGTACTTC. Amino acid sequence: CASRTTGARQETQYF.

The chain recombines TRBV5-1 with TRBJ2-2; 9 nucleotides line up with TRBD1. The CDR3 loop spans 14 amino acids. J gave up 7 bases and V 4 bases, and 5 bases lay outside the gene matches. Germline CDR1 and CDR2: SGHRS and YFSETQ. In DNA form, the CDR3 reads TGCGCCAGCAGCCGACAGGGGGATAACGGGGAGCTGTTTTTT. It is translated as CASSRQGDNGELFF.

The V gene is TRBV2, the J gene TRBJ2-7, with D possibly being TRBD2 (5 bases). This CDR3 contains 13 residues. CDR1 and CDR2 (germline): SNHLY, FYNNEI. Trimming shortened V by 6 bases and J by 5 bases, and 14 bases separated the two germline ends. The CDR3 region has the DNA TGTGCCAGCAGGGATACTAGAACCGACGAGCAGTACTTC. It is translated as CASRDTRTDEQYF.

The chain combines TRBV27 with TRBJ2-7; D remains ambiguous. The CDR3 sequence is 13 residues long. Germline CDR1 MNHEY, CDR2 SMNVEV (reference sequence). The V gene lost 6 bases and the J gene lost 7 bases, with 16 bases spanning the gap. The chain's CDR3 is CASRLTRRREQYF. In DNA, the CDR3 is TGTGCCAGCAGATTGACTCGAAGGCGGGAGCAGTACTTC.

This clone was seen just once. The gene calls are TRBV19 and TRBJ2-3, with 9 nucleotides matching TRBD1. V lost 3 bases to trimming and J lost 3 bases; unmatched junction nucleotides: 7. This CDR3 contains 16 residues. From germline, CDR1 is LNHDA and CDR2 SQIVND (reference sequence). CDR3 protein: CASSIFPGQGTDTQYF. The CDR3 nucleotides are TGTGCCAGTAGTATCTTTCCGGGACAGGGAACAGATACGCAGTATTTT.

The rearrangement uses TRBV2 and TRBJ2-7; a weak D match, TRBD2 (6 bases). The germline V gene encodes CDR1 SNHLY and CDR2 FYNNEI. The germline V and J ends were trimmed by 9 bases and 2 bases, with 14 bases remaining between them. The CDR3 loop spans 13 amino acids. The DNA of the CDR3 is TGTGCCAGTTCTAGGGACTCTACCTACGAGCAGTACTTC. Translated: CASSRDSTYEQYF.

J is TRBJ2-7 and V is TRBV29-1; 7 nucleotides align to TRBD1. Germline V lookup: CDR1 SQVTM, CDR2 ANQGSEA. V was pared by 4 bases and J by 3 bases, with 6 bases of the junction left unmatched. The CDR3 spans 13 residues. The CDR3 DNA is TGCAGCGTTGGGGGGACAGCAGGCTACGAGCAGTACTTC. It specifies CSVGGTAGYEQYF.